This T cell receptor beta chain was sequenced during a study of cytomegalovirus exposure and HLA in healthy donors. PCR involved 60 Vbeta and 13 Jbeta primers. Authors' processing steps: The count from a later analysis was 60 million to 85 million unique TCR beta chains, about 10 million of them shared. The protocol was immunoSEQ multiplex PCR, while the TCRdb copy is restricted to in-frame clones and leaves out a portion. V, J and clone size were drawn from that table, and D and trimming were deduced from the DNA. The sample carries over 150,000 clones, about 85% recorded once. The CDR3 consists of 17 residues. V was cut by 0 bases and J by 1 base, with 15 bases left in between. The germline V gene encodes CDR1 SGDLS and CDR2 YYNGEE. Study conclusions and caveats: Productive rates of about 90% or about 30% were seen for most TCR beta V segments in an earlier analysis. High specificity and sensitivity for cytomegalovirus status were reported for the classifier. In a later analysis, TCR association rates varied by HLA locus: DRB1 most, HLA-C fewest.

With respect to this clone: Its antigen is not identified.

The J gene is TRBJ2-3, the V gene TRBV9, with D tentatively TRBD2 (7 bases). The sample consisted of PBMCs. The sequence was collected from a man aged 25 to 40 in good health and CMV-seropositive. CDR3 sequence (DNA): TGTGCCAGCAGCGTAGCAATAGGGAGGGGGGGCACAGATACGCAGTATTTT. Translated: CASSVAIGRGGTDTQYF.